This T cell receptor beta chain was sequenced in a study of blood T cells in healthy people across ages (dated by TCRdb to 2014 to 2015). The study in broad terms: In model experiments, roughly one uniquely barcoded TCR beta cDNA molecule per two T cells was captured by template switching. Two additional independent replicas of 1 million unique cDNA reads from the same blood draw were analyzed for two donors (one aged 18 to 30 and one aged 80 or older). The donors were divided into four age groups: young (average approximately 17 years), middle-aged (approximately 39), aged (roughly 60) and long-lived (nearly 85). To track age-related changes in TCR beta repertoire diversity, the study relied on deep sequencing normalized with unique cDNA molecular identifiers. To avoid experimental bias, donors of different ages were spread randomly across the sequencing lanes. The study at large found these results: Bulk unsorted PBMC profiling prevented conclusive comparison of naive and antigen-experienced compartments. Compared with the aged group, more naive CD4+ T cells, fewer expanded clones and increased TCR diversity were shown by the long-lived group, suggesting age selection. As age increased, observed TCR beta diversity per million T cells dropped in a roughly linear way, and a significant reduction was already evident by age 40. There was a strong correlation between observed TCR beta diversity and the percentage of naive T cells measured by flow cytometry. Estimates of total diversity based on one million sequenced T cells were considered lower bounds and underestimates. The CMV infection status of donors was not known, potentially confounding age-related changes in expanded clonotypes.

The CDR3 covers 12 residues, taking in both the cysteine and the phenylalanine. Only CDR3 DNA remains: 36 bases, in frame from the first base. V drops 5 bases and J drops 6 bases, leaving 11 bases in between. CDR1 and CDR2, per the germline V gene, are MNHNS and SASEGT. Libraries were built with 5' RACE. The run used an Illumina HiSeq 2500. The second PCR ran for about 6 to 11 cycles and used a J-beta primer mix along with a sample-barcoded 5' primer. Each TCR beta cDNA molecule received a unique molecular identifier from a template-switch 5' adaptor carrying 12 random nucleotides. At least 2.5 million CDR3-containing paired-end reads were obtained from each sample. First-strand cDNA was synthesized from all RNA with the Mint cDNA synthesis kit, primed by a TRBC-specific oligonucleotide. Following uracil-DNA glycosylase treatment, a first 18-cycle PCR with universal primers M1SS and BC2_uni_R was performed on all cDNA. Concerning the study's data processing: For normalization, 1 million high-quality reads, each with a distinct molecular identifier, were randomly selected from each sample. Reads with shared molecular identifiers were discarded instead of being binned into consensus sequences. MiTCR, with a Q25 quality threshold and the strictest error-elimination algorithm, was used for CDR3 identification, clonotype clustering and error correction. A nonparametric unseen species model using Euler transformation provided a lower-bound estimate of total TCR beta diversity. TCRdb applied fastp at Q25 and MiXCR to the public reads, then kept only in-frame beta chains. Rows merge per CDR3 protein into single entries with the most common DNA and genes. The V and J calls were determined by TCRdb, not by the authors. This sample has hundreds of thousands of distinct CDR3 sequences in its table, and about 61% of those were observed once. Of the sample, around 24% is held by the ten largest clones.

Donors were approximately 42 systemically healthy Caucasian individuals from Russia aged roughly 6 to 90 years. Approximately 9.3 milliliters of peripheral blood were collected from each donor into EDTA-treated Vacutainer tubes. Ficoll-Paque density-gradient centrifugation was used to isolate PBMCs, with at least 7 million per sample. Total RNA, at least 6 micrograms per sample, was extracted from PBMCs with Trizol reagent. For every donor, flow cytometry on a PBMC aliquot measured the percentage of naive CD45RAhigh/CD27high T cells. Regarding this clonotype: Its antigen target is currently unknown. Base qualities are not at hand, and no much larger clone is one base apart.

Specimen: blood. The sequence joins TRBV6-1 to TRBJ2-7; no D gene can be assigned with confidence. This clonotype was sampled from a man aged 40-50 years in good health. The CDR3 reads CASSTHRREQYF. The sequenced DNA is TGTGCCAGCAGTACCCACCGTCGCGAGCAGTACTTC.